Included here is one T cell receptor (beta chain) sequence, with context. Its antigen is unknown. The data were obtained in a study of cytomegalovirus exposure and HLA in healthy donors. Points from the study as a whole: TRBV6-2, TRBV6-3 and other indistinguishable V segments were excluded.

This PCR relied on a set of 60 Vbeta primers and 13 Jbeta primers. Clones were read by immunoSEQ multiplex PCR, and TCRdb kept only the in-frame ones, dropping some. There are under 150,000 clones in the sample; around four fifths occur only once, and less than 1.5% lies in the top ten. The germline V gene has CDR1 SNHLY and CDR2 FYNNEI. The J segment lost 2 bases and the V segment lost 5 bases, leaving 2 bases of the junction unmatched. CDR3 length equals 14 residues. The rearrangement links TRBV2 to TRBJ2-2; 7 nucleotides align to TRBD1. This clonotype originated in a man aged 25 to 40 in good health and CMV-seropositive. The sequencing sample was made of PBMCs. CDR3 coding DNA: TGTGCCAGCAGTTCAGGGGGAAACACCGGGGAGCTGTTTTTT. Translating gives CASSSGGNTGELFF.